This TCR beta chain was captured by sequencing in a study of identical twins' blood T cells. Study-wide context: About 50 million reads came from around twelve libraries, six alpha, six beta.

TCRdb reprocessed the 5' RACE reads via MiXCR and lists one record per CDR3 protein. There are 350,000 to 400,000 distinct CDR3 sequences in the sample; 25% to 35% occur only once, and around 5.6% lies in the top ten. Germline CDR1 reads KGHSH; CDR2 reads LQKENI. This CDR3 has 14 amino acids. The V and J ends lost 3 bases and 4 bases, in that order; junction bases with no gene match: 4. In this sample, this clonotype turned up once. The clonotype comes from a woman aged 18-55 years in good health. V usage is TRBV18 and J usage is TRBJ1-1, with 8 bases lining up with TRBD1. Sequenced sample: PBMCs. The CDR3 DNA reads as TGTGCCAGCTCACCGACCGACAGGGGCACTGAAGCTTTCTTT. Translated, it gives CASSPTDRGTEAFF.